The entry below gives a single T cell receptor (beta chain) sequence along with its context. The data originate from a study of PD-L1 blockade in urothelial cancer. Overall study context: Prior regimens of chemotherapy numbered 0 to 3 per patient. The authors examined blood 3 weeks (second dose) and 6 weeks after treatment start.

The CDR3 spans 15 residues. The repertoire was sequenced with immunoSEQ multiplex PCR; TCRdb's copy has only in-frame clones and lacks some. The profile shows about 100,000 clones, 91% of them singletons. Specimen: PBMCs, collected around atezolizumab (anti-PD-L1) treatment. The chain carries TRBV21-1 and TRBJ1-1; the tabulated D call, TRBD1, remains unverified against the DNA. TRBV21-1 is deemed a pseudogene. This receptor was obtained from a woman of 80 years or more with urothelial cancer. The CDR3 nucleotides read TGTGCCGGGGTGGAGGGACAGGGAGCGAACACTGAAGCTTTCTTT. It specifies CAGVEGQGANTEAFF.